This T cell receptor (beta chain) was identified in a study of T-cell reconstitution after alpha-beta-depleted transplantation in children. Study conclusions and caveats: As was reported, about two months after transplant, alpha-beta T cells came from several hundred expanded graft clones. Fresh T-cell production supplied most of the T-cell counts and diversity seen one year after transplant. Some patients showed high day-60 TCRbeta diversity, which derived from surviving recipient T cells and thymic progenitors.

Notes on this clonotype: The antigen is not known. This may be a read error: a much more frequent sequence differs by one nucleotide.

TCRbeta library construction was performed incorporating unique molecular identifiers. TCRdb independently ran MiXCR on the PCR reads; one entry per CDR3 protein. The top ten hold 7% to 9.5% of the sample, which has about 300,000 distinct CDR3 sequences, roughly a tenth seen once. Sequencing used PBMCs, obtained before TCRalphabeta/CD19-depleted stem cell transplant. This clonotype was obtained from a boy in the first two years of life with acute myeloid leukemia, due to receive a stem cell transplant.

The CDR3 sequence is CSVEDRVYEQFF. CDR3 DNA sequence: TGCAGCGTTGAAGATAGAGTCTATGAGCAGTTCTTC. The chain carries TRBV29-1 and TRBJ2-1; D is uncertain. Trimming removed 0 bases from V and 8 bases from J, with 8 bases in between. The CDR3 runs to 12 residues. Germline CDR1 and CDR2: SQVTM and ANQGSEA.